The rows below give T cell receptor beta chains drawn from one sample of a study of T cell responses to AZD1222 COVID-19 vaccine. Assay used: immunoSEQ multiplex PCR; TCRdb lists only in-frame clones, some missing. Of about 150,000 clones in the sample, 90% to 95% were seen once. The sample was peripheral blood, taken on day 0 of AZD1222 vaccination. The source of these receptors is an adult in good health. CDR3s include the opening cysteine and the closing phenylalanine or tryptophan. A D gene is named only where the DNA matches it firmly. Not every row has a clone size; where given, it reads once, few, many or a size class.

TRBJ2-1	-	TRBD2	TRBV27	CASSFRTSGRVTHSVYEQFF	TGTGCCAGCAGTTTCAGGACTAGCGGGAGGGTGACCCACTCCGTATATGAGCAGTTCTTC
TRBJ2-1	-	-	TRBV15	CATSRESGGSYNEQFF	TGTGCCACCAGCAGAGAGAGCGGAGGCTCCTACAATGAGCAGTTCTTC
TRBJ2-7	-	TRBD1	TRBV18	CASSLRTGQGSYEQYF	TGTGCCAGCTCACTCCGCACGGGACAGGGATCCTACGAGCAGTACTTC
TRBJ2-5	-	-	TRBV7-9	CASSLIGGSQETQYF	TGTGCCAGCAGCTTAATAGGGGGTAGCCAAGAGACCCAGTACTTC
TRBJ2-1	-	-	TRBV24-1	CATSDGGTLYNEQFF	TGTGCCACCAGTGATGGGGGGACACTGTACAATGAGCAGTTCTTC
TRBJ2-7	-	-	TRBV5-4	CASSFEGSRSYEQYF	TGTGCCAGCAGCTTTGAGGGCAGTCGCTCCTACGAGCAGTACTTC
TRBJ2-1	-	-	TRBV5-6	CASSSRLRLQFF	TGTGCCAGCAGCTCCCGACTCCGCCTCCAGTTCTTC
TRBJ2-4	-	-	TRBV2	CATVGRDIQYF	TGTGCCACCGTGGGAAGGGACATTCAGTACTTC
TRBJ2-2	-	-	TRBV5-1	CASSGRTTNTGELFF	TGCGCCAGCAGCGGACGGACAACGAACACCGGGGAGCTGTTTTTT
TRBJ1-6	-	-	TRBV7-2	CASSLGAAGGNSPLHF	TGTGCCAGCAGCTTGGGGGCGGCCGGGGGAAATTCACCCCTCCACTTT
TRBJ2-7	-	-	TRBV12-5	CASGLFGHEQYF	TGTGCTAGTGGTTTGTTCGGACACGAGCAGTACTTC
TRBJ1-2	-	TRBD1	TRBV5-6	CASSFGRGHYGYTF	TGTGCCAGCAGCTTCGGCAGGGGGCACTATGGCTACACCTTC
TRBJ2-5	-	-	TRBV5-1	CASSHGQGERVVGTQYF	TGCGCCAGCAGCCATGGCCAGGGAGAGCGCGTAGTAGGGACCCAGTACTTC
TRBJ1-2	-	-	TRBV1	CTSSQDRSGSYGYTF	TGCACCAGCAGCCAAGATCGGTCGGGGAGCTATGGCTACACCTTC
TRBJ2-7	-	-	TRBV18	CASSPPQNVEQYF	TGTGCCAGCTCACCACCCCAGAATGTAGAGCAGTACTTC
TRBJ1-5	-	-	TRBV27	CASSLVGGGNQPQHF	TGTGCCAGCAGTTTAGTAGGGGGAGGGAATCAGCCCCAGCATTTT
TRBJ1-1	few	TRBD1	TRBV5-4	CASSRDAGGLEAFF	TGTGCCAGCAGCCGCGACGCAGGGGGCCTTGAAGCTTTCTTT
TRBJ2-3	-	-	TRBV4-3	CASSQVWGTTDTQYF	TGCGCCAGCAGCCAAGTGTGGGGGACCACAGATACGCAGTATTTT
TRBJ2-7	-	TRBD2	TRBV25-1	CASSDAILAAYSYEQYF	TGTGCCAGCAGTGACGCAATTCTAGCGGCCTACTCCTACGAGCAGTACTTC
TRBJ2-7	few	TRBD1	TRBV19	CASSMATGVSYEQYF	TGTGCCAGTAGTATGGCAACAGGGGTCTCGTACGAGCAGTACTTC
TRBJ2-3	-	-	TRBV18	CASSTATDTQYF	TGTGCCAGCTCGACAGCCACAGATACGCAGTATTTT
TRBJ2-5	-	-	TRBV27	CASSGRVNGETQYF	TGTGCCAGCAGTGGCCGGGTCAATGGAGAGACCCAGTACTTC
TRBJ1-5	-	-	TRBV30	CAWSVGVQPQHF	TGTGCCTGGAGTGTGGGGGTACAGCCCCAGCATTTT
TRBJ1-5	-	TRBD1	TRBV7-8	CASSPTGGPTQHF	TGTGCCAGCAGCCCTACAGGGGGCCCGACCCAGCATTTT
TRBJ2-2	few	-	TRBV6-5	CASRWGVTGELFF	TGTGCCAGCAGGTGGGGGGTAACCGGGGAGCTGTTTTTT
TRBJ2-1	few	-	TRBV11-2	CASSFDNEQFF	TGTGCCAGCAGCTTCGACAATGAGCAGTTCTTC
TRBJ2-5	-	-	TRBV7-9	CASSLGKGRETQYF	TGTGCCAGCAGCCTAGGGAAGGGTAGAGAGACCCAGTACTTC
TRBJ2-2	-	-	TRBV5-1	CASSPSSGTAGELFF	TGCGCCAGCAGCCCCTCCTCTGGGACCGCCGGGGAGCTGTTTTTT
TRBJ1-5	-	-	TRBV28	CASSLLGFTINQPQHF	TGTGCCAGCAGTTTACTAGGGTTCACTATCAATCAGCCCCAGCATTTT
TRBJ2-3	-	-	TRBV2	CASRDDSTTDTQYF	TGTGCCAGCAGGGATGACAGTACCACAGATACGCAGTATTTT
TRBJ2-7	-	-	TRBV4-1	CASSQEGGDTYEQYF	TGCGCCAGCAGCCAAGAAGGAGGGGATACCTACGAGCAGTACTTC
TRBJ2-5	-	-	TRBV3-1/TRBV3-2	CASMRTQETQYF	TGTGCCAGCATGCGCACCCAAGAGACCCAGTACTTC
TRBJ2-1	-	-	TRBV6-5	CASSLDSSYNEQFF	TGTGCCAGCAGTTTAGATAGCTCCTACAATGAGCAGTTCTTC
TRBJ2-7	-	TRBD2	TRBV27	CASNPSGLFDEQYF	TGTGCCAGCAATCCTAGCGGCCTTTTCGACGAGCAGTACTTC
TRBJ1-2	-	-	TRBV15	CATSPFGANYGYTF	TGTGCCACCAGCCCCTTCGGAGCTAACTATGGCTACACCTTC